A selection of T cell receptor beta chains follows, all from one sample in a study of PD-L1 blockade in urothelial cancer. Clones were read by immunoSEQ multiplex PCR, and TCRdb kept only the in-frame ones, dropping some. The sample shows 70,000 to 75,000 clones, roughly 90% of them seen only once. The sequenced sample was PBMCs, obtained around atezolizumab (anti-PD-L1) treatment. These receptor sequences come from an older man with urothelial cancer. CDR3s include the opening cysteine and the closing phenylalanine or tryptophan. The order of the fields is CDR3 protein, CDR3 DNA, J gene, D gene, V gene, clone size. The D gene is left open where the match is weak. The size field is filled for only some rows; it gives once, few, many or a size class.

CDR3: CASSGGSYSGNTIYF; DNA: TGTGCCAGCAGTGGAGGGAGCTACTCTGGAAACACCATATATTTT; J: TRBJ1-3; D: .; V: TRBV28; size: .
CDR3: CASSLVFGLAAMSSYEQYF; DNA: TGTGCCAGCAGTTTAGTTTTTGGACTAGCGGCGATGAGCTCCTACGAGCAGTACTTC; J: TRBJ2-7; D: TRBD2; V: TRBV28; size: .
CDR3: CASRRDYAYEQYF; DNA: TGCGCCAGCCGAAGGGACTATGCCTACGAGCAGTACTTC; J: TRBJ2-7; D: TRBD2; V: TRBV5-1; size: .
CDR3: CASSLARGLQETQYF; DNA: TGTGCCAGCAGCTTAGCTAGGGGCCTCCAAGAGACCCAGTACTTC; J: TRBJ2-5; D: .; V: TRBV7-9; size: .
CDR3: CSVGEGRNNEQFF; DNA: TGCAGCGTTGGGGAGGGTAGAAACAATGAGCAGTTCTTC; J: TRBJ2-1; D: TRBD2; V: TRBV29-1; size: once
CDR3: CASTSDYSNQPQHF; DNA: TGTGCCAGCACTTCAGACTATAGCAATCAGCCCCAGCATTTT; J: TRBJ1-5; D: .; V: TRBV28; size: .
CDR3: CASSARGEDEQFF; DNA: TGCGCCAGCAGCGCACGGGGGGAGGATGAGCAGTTCTTC; J: TRBJ2-1; D: TRBD2; V: TRBV5-1; size: .
CDR3: CASSLGTVTRSTDTQYF; DNA: TGCGCCAGCAGCTTGGGTACGGTGACTAGGAGCACAGATACGCAGTATTTT; J: TRBJ2-3; D: .; V: TRBV5-1; size: .
CDR3: CAWTRAGSYEQYF; DNA: TGTGCCTGGACCAGAGCGGGGTCCTACGAGCAGTACTTC; J: TRBJ2-7; D: TRBD2; V: TRBV30; size: .
CDR3: CASSSETSGRTHYEQYF; DNA: TGTGCCAGCAGCTCAGAGACTAGCGGGAGGACCCACTACGAGCAGTACTTC; J: TRBJ2-7; D: TRBD2; V: TRBV7-8; size: .
CDR3: CASSVATSGRAADTQYF; DNA: TGTGCCAGCAGCGTAGCTACTAGCGGGAGGGCCGCAGATACGCAGTATTTT; J: TRBJ2-3; D: TRBD2; V: TRBV9; size: .
CDR3: CARSQGQGNEQYF; DNA: TGTGCCAGAAGCCAGGGACAGGGGAACGAGCAGTACTTC; J: TRBJ2-7; D: TRBD1; V: TRBV5-3; size: .
CDR3: CASSFRGADIQYF; DNA: TGTGCCAGCAGTTTCAGGGGCGCGGACATTCAGTACTTC; J: TRBJ2-4; D: .; V: TRBV27; size: once
CDR3: CASSLQGNYGYTF; DNA: TGTGCCAGCAGTCTCCAGGGTAACTATGGCTACACCTTC; J: TRBJ1-2; D: .; V: TRBV28; size: once